The 15 T cell receptor beta chains reported below all come from one sample, sequenced in a study of blood T cell repertoires in COVID-19. Profiled with immunoSEQ multiplex PCR; TCRdb holds only in-frame clones, not every one. The sample lists 250,000 to 350,000 clones, 90% occurring once. The sequenced sample consisted of PBMCs or T cells enriched from blood (not recorded which). All receptors come from a woman under 30 with acute COVID-19.

This sequence joins TRBV29-1 and TRBJ2-2; the match to TRBD1 covers 11 bases. The CDR3 sequence is 15 residues long. With V trimmed by 5 bases and J by 5 bases, 7 bases remained unmatched. Germline lookup yields CDR1 SQVTM and CDR2 ANQGSEA. The CDR3 is CSVLLRDRGTGELFF. In DNA form, the CDR3 reads TGCAGCGTTCTTTTAAGGGACAGGGGGACCGGGGAGCTGTTTTTT.

The V and J genes are TRBV6-5 and TRBJ2-1, with a weak D call TRBD2 (5 bases). The CDR3 runs 15 residues. CDR1 and CDR2 from the germline V gene are MNHEY and SVGAGI. The V and J ends lost 6 bases and 0 bases respectively, with 12 bases between them. CDR3 nucleotide sequence: TGTGCCAGCAGCCGGAGCGGCCCCTCCTACAATGAGCAGTTCTTC. Encoded protein: CASSRSGPSYNEQFF.

This rearrangement joins TRBV5-6 to TRBJ2-3; 9 nucleotides align to TRBD2. Losses at the gene ends were 6 bases for V and 6 bases for J; bases not matched to a gene: 5. Germline-derived CDR1 and CDR2 are SGHDT and YYEEEE. The CDR3 length is 13 residues. The chain's CDR3 is CASIRTSGDTQYF. CDR3 coding DNA: TGTGCCAGCATCCGAACTAGCGGGGATACGCAGTATTTT.

The rearrangement links TRBV24-1 to TRBJ2-2; 10 nucleotides agree with TRBD2. This CDR3 is 14 amino acids long. Per germline, CDR1 KGHDR and CDR2 SFDVKD. V gave up 7 bases and J gave up 5 bases; unmatched junction bases: 3. The CDR3 DNA is TGTGCCACCAGGCTAGCGGGAGATACCGGGGAGCTGTTTTTT. This encodes CATRLAGDTGELFF.

This clone was counted once. The J gene is TRBJ2-7, the V gene TRBV27, with 7 bases matching TRBD2. V trimming: 7 bases; J trimming: 6 bases; junction bases outside the gene matches: 18. This CDR3 has 16 residues. Germline lookup yields CDR1 MNHEY and CDR2 SMNVEV (reference sequence). Here the CDR3 reads CASTNKGGGGFGEQYF. The CDR3 DNA follows: TGTGCCAGCACCAACAAGGGTGGGGGGGGATTTGGCGAGCAGTACTTC.

The rearrangement links TRBV7-9 to TRBJ1-4, with 10 bases matching TRBD1. The V gene end was trimmed by 2 bases and the J gene end by 4 bases; junction bases not matched to a gene: 7. This CDR3 is built from 17 residues. From germline, CDR1 is SEHNR and CDR2 FQNEAQ (reference sequence). The DNA of the CDR3 is TGTGCCAGCAGCTTACCCGGGACAGGGGCGGTTAATGAAAAACTGTTTTTT. Translating it yields CASSLPGTGAVNEKLFF.

The chain couples TRBV23-1 to TRBJ1-1; D gene uncertain. TRBV23-1 has ORF status, its function being uncertain. V lost 2 bases to trimming and J lost 6 bases, with 22 bases between them. The CDR3 covers 17 residues. The chain's CDR3 is CASSQRSHGDNIAEAFF. CDR3 coding DNA: TGCGCCAGCAGTCAAAGGAGCCACGGGGATAACATCGCTGAAGCTTTCTTT.

J is TRBJ1-5 and V is TRBV9, with 9 bases identical to TRBD1. The ends lost 5 bases at V and 2 bases at J; junction bases unmatched: 2. The CDR3 sequence is 14 residues long. From germline, CDR1 is SGDLS and CDR2 YYNGEE. The CDR3 DNA reads TGTGCCAGCAGTCGGACAGGGGGCAATCAGCCCCAGCATTTT. Its translation is CASSRTGGNQPQHF. The variable domain in full, completed from reference TRBV9 and TRBJ1-5, reads DSGVTQTPKHLITATGQRVTLRCSPRSGDLSVYWYQQSLDQGLQFLIQYYNGEERAKGNILERFSAQQFPDLHSELNLSSLELGDSALYFCASSRTGGNQPQHFGDGTRLSIL.

The chain's CDR3 is CASRSRDTAYEQYF. The CDR3 DNA follows: TGTGCCAGCCGATCAAGGGACACAGCCTACGAGCAGTACTTC. The chain employs TRBV19 and TRBJ2-7, with D perhaps matching TRBD1 (6 bases). V was cut by 9 bases and J by 2 bases, with 17 bases left in between. The CDR3 runs 14 residues. Looked up from germline, CDR1 is LNHDA and CDR2 is SQIVND (reference sequence).

The rearrangement links TRBV28 to TRBJ2-7; D may be TRBD1 (5 bases). Germline CDR1 MDHEN, CDR2 SYDVKM. Between the trimmed V and J ends, which lost 7 bases and 2 bases, there was a span of 12 bases. This CDR3 is 13 amino acids long. The CDR3 nucleotides are TGTGCCAGCATTCGTACAGGCACCTACGAGCAGTACTTC. Translated: CASIRTGTYEQYF. Full variable domain (missing parts from reference TRBV28 and TRBJ2-7): DVKVTQSSRYLVKRTGEKVFLECVQDMDHENMFWYRQDPGLGLRLIYFSYDVKMKEKGDIPEGYSVSREKKERFSLILESASTNQTSMYLCASIRTGTYEQYFGPGTRLTVT.

The chain employs TRBV14 and TRBJ2-1; tentative D call: TRBD2 (6 bases). Looked up from germline, CDR1 is SGHDN and CDR2 is FVKESK. CDR3 size: 15 residues. V was pared by 6 bases and J by 6 bases, with 18 bases between. In nucleotides, the CDR3 is TGTGCCAGCAGTCCAACACGGGAGTTACTCAATGAGCAGTTCTTC. Residues: CASSPTRELLNEQFF.

The chain is built from TRBV5-1 and TRBJ1-1, with D maybe TRBD1 (6 bases). Between the trimmed V and J ends, which lost 3 bases and 1 base, there was a span of 16 bases. CDR1 and CDR2 (germline): SGHRS, YFSETQ. The CDR3 is 16 residues long. The CDR3 is CASSSWVQGRNTEAFF. In nucleotides, the CDR3 is TGCGCCAGCAGCTCTTGGGTACAGGGTCGGAACACTGAAGCTTTCTTT. Drawing the rest from reference TRBV5-1 and TRBJ1-1, the complete variable domain is KAGVTQTPRYLIKTRGQQVTLSCSPISGHRSVSWYQQTPGQGLQFLFEYFSETQRNKGNFPGRFSGRQFSNSRSEMNVSTLELGDSALYLCASSSWVQGRNTEAFFGQGTRLTVV.

This clone is a singleton in its sample. The chain combines TRBV28 with TRBJ2-3, with 9 bases aligning to TRBD2. There are 17 residues in the CDR3. The germline V gene has CDR1 MDHEN and CDR2 SYDVKM. Trimming at V came to 4 bases and at J to 2 bases, leaving 10 bases not matched to a gene. CDR3: CASSSRRLAEVTDTQYF. The DNA of the CDR3 is TGTGCCAGCAGTTCACGGAGACTAGCGGAAGTCACAGATACGCAGTATTTT.

This clone occurred a few times. This chain links TRBV5-1 with TRBJ2-5, with TRBD2 matching 7 bases. The CDR3 sequence is 17 residues long. V was clipped by 2 bases and J by 1 base; unmatched bases: 11. In germline, CDR1 is SGHRS, CDR2 YFSETQ. The CDR3 is CASSLGFPSGFQETQYF. DNA for the CDR3: TGCGCCAGCAGCTTAGGTTTTCCTAGCGGCTTCCAAGAGACCCAGTACTTC.

This chain uses TRBV2 with TRBJ2-2; 8 bases agree with TRBD2. Germline CDR1 reads SNHLY; CDR2 reads FYNNEI. The CDR3 runs 16 residues. V gave up 7 bases and J gave up 5 bases; unmatched junction bases: 12. Written as DNA, the CDR3 is TGTGCCAGCACCCAAGAGGCGGGAGGTGAGACCGGGGAGCTGTTTTTT. It translates to CASTQEAGGETGELFF.